One T cell receptor beta chain is described in this entry. This clonotype occurred a few times. No cognate antigen has been identified for it. One base away there is no much larger clone; base qualities are not given. Library preparation was by RT-PCR. Instrument on record: Illumina MiSeq. The raw public reads went through TCRdb reprocessing: fastp at Q25, MiXCR clone calling, in-frame beta chains kept. Entries are consolidated by CDR3 protein sequence, retaining the most common genes and DNA. This sample has more than 600,000 distinct CDR3 sequences in its table, and 13% to 15% of those were observed once. The ten most abundant clones make up 3% to 4.5% of the sample. These data belong to a study (dated by TCRdb to 2015 to 2016). From the germline V gene, CDR1 is SGHTA and CDR2 is FQGNSA. The CDR3, cysteine through phenylalanine, is 19 amino acids long. The entry retains the CDR3 DNA only, 57 bases that are in frame from base 1. V was cut back by 0 bases and J by 0 bases, leaving a gap of 17 bases between them.

The sequence was collected from a female donor in good health, serving as a healthy control. The chain employs TRBV7-2 and TRBJ1-4, with no reliable assignment of the D segment. The sample taken for sequencing was memory CD4+ T cells from blood. The sequenced DNA: TGTGCCAGCAGCTTAGCCACAGCGCTCTACACCGCAACTAATGAAAAACTGTTTTTT. Its coded protein is CASSLATALYTATNEKLFF.